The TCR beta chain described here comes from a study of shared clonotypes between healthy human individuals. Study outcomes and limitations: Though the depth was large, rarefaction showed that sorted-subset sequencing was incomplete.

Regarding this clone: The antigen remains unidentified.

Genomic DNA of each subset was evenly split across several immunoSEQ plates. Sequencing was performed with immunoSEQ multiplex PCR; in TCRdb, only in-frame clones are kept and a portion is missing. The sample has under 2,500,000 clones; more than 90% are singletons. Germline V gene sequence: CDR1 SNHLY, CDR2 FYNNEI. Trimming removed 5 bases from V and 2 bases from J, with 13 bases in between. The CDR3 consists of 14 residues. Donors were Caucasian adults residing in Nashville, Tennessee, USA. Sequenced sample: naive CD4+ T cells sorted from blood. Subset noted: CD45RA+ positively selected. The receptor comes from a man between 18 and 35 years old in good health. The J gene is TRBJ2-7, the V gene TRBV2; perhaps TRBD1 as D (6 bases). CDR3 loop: CASSLEQGAYEQYF. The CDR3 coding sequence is TGTGCCAGCAGTCTTGAACAGGGTGCCTACGAGCAGTACTTC.